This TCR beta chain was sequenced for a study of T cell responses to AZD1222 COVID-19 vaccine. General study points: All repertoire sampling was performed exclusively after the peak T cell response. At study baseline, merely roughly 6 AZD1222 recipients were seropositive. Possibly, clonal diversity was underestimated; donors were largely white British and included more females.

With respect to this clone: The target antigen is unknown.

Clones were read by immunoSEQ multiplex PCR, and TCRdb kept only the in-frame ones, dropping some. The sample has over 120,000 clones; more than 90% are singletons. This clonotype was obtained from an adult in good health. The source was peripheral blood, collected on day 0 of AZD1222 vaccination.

For the CDR3, the DNA is TGTGCCAGCAGCTTAGGGCTAGCGGGAGGGCAGACAGATACGCAGTATTTT. As protein: CASSLGLAGGQTDTQYF. The rearrangement links TRBV7-2 to TRBJ2-3; 12 bases map to TRBD2. The germline CDR1 and CDR2 sequences are SGHTA and FQGNSA. V was clipped by 1 base and J by 3 bases; unmatched bases: 5. There are 17 residues in the CDR3.